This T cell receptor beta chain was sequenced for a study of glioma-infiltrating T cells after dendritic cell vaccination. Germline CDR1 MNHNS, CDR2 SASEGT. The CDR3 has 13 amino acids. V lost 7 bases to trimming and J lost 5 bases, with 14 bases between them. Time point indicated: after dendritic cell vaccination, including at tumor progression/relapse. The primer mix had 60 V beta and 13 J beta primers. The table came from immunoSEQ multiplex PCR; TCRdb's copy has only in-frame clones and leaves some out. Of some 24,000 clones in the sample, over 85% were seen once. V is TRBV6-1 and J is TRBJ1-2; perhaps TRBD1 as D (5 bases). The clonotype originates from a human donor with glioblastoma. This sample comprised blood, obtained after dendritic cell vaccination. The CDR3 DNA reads TGTGCCAGCAAAAGGGGAACCGCTTATGGCTACACCTTC. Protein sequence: CASKRGTAYGYTF.